This TCR beta chain was observed in a study of T cell repertoires in cytomegalovirus infection. Turning to the study itself: The authors used CMV epitopes that were HLA-C-restricted (recently identified) and HLA-B-restricted (well studied). TCR beta signatures that were public indicated CMV infection and matching HLA type.

Germline V gene data show CDR1 as SGHVS and CDR2 as FNYEAQ. V lost 5 bases, J lost 4 bases, and 8 bases stayed unmatched. The CDR3 is made up of 15 amino acids. Note on this clonotype: Its cognate antigen is unknown.

Overall study results and limits: CMV-specific TCR beta clonotypes restricted by HLA-C dominated the ex vivo response. CMV carriers with the relevant HLA were identified by cumulative public TCR beta family frequency.

TCRdb re-called the reads with MiXCR, one entry per CDR3 protein. The sample contains about 37,000 distinct CDR3 sequences, just over 50% of which appear only once. The clonotype originates from a human donor in good health (CMV status not recorded). Some clones in this sample may be carry-over from other donors' samples. The sample in question was CD8+ T cells from cultured PBMCs, obtained from culture after CMV antigen stimulation. V usage is TRBV7-6 and J usage is TRBJ2-3; 8 bases fit TRBD2. CDR3 sequence (DNA): TGTGCCAGCAGCCCAAGCGGGAGTTCCCCAGATACGCAGTATTTT. Its protein is CASSPSGSSPDTQYF.